This T cell receptor (beta chain) was found in a study of OX40 agonist ivuxolimab in advanced cancers. Study summary: Cancers in dose escalation were hepatocellular, melanoma, renal cell and head and neck. General study points: The study found among the lowest clonal expansion in partial responders at 0.1-3.0 mg/kg.

This clone was counted a single time. What it recognizes is unknown. Germline CDR1 and CDR2: SGDLS and YYNGEE. Deletions cut 2 bases from V and 5 bases from J, with 13 bases between. CDR3 length: 15 residues. Clones were read by immunoSEQ multiplex PCR, and TCRdb kept only the in-frame ones, dropping some. The sample records 39,000 or so clones, roughly 90% being singletons. The receptor comes from an adult with an advanced solid tumor such as melanoma, head and neck, liver or kidney cancer. The chain recombines TRBV9 with TRBJ2-2; weak D call: TRBD2 (5 bases). The source was CD4+ or CD8+ T cells sorted from blood, collected in a trial of the OX40 agonist ivuxolimab. DNA for the CDR3: TGTGCCAGCAGCGTTAGCACTAGGAAGACCGGGGAGCTGTTTTTT. Translation: CASSVSTRKTGELFF.